One sample yielded the 19 T cell receptor beta chains listed below, sequenced in a study of blood T cell repertoires in COVID-19. Here immunoSEQ multiplex PCR was the method, and the copy in TCRdb shows in-frame clones only, minus some. The data show about 410,000 clones, with 86% seen just once and approximately 1.5% held by the top ten. The sequenced sample was peripheral blood. The receptor set was obtained from a woman aged 25 to 39 with active or convalescent COVID-19.

The chain couples TRBV27 to TRBJ2-7; TRBD2 matches 13 bases. The V gene's germline CDR1 is MNHEY and CDR2 SMNVEV (reference sequence). There are 15 residues in the CDR3. Trimming took 2 bases from V and 7 from J; bases not matched to a gene: 5. DNA for the CDR3: TGTGCCAGCAGTTTACCAGGACTAGCGGGAGTAGAGCAGTACTTC. Amino acid sequence: CASSLPGLAGVEQYF.

The CDR3 here is CASSLKDSPTEAFF. The CDR3 nucleotides read TGTGCCAGCAGCTTAAAGGACAGTCCCACTGAAGCTTTCTTT. This sequence joins TRBV7-9 and TRBJ1-1, with a possible D match to TRBD1 (6 bases). V was shortened by 2 bases and J by 4 bases, with 11 bases between the two germline ends. This CDR3 is built from 14 residues. Germline V lookup: CDR1 SEHNR, CDR2 FQNEAQ (reference sequence).

The gene calls are TRBV5-4 and TRBJ2-5, with a weak D call TRBD2 (7 bases). V was trimmed by 6 bases and J by 4 bases, leaving 16 bases between them. The CDR3 consists of 14 residues. Germline V gene data show CDR1 as SGHNT and CDR2 as YYREEE (reference sequence). The CDR3 loop is CASTGGLAVETQYF. In DNA form, the CDR3 reads TGTGCCAGCACCGGGGGGCTAGCTGTAGAGACCCAGTACTTC. The variable domain in full, with the rest retrieved from reference TRBV5-4 and TRBJ2-5, is ETGVTQSPTHLIKTRGQQVTLRCSSQSGHNTVSWYQQALGQGPQFIFQYYREEENGRGNFPPRFSGLQFPNYSSELNVNALELDDSALYLCASTGGLAVETQYFGPGTRLLVL.

The count of this clone is one. DNA for the CDR3: TGTGCCAGTAGTATAGTATCGGGTTTTAGCAATCAGCCCCAGCATTTT. As protein: CASSIVSGFSNQPQHF. V usage is TRBV19 and J usage is TRBJ1-5; D gene ambiguous. In germline, CDR1 is LNHDA, CDR2 SQIVND (reference sequence). With 1 base removed from V and 0 bases from J, the gap between germline ends came to 10 bases. This CDR3 region has 16 residues. Complete variable domain (other parts from reference TRBV19 and TRBJ1-5): DGGITQSPKYLFRKEGQNVTLSCEQNLNHDAMYWYRQDPGQGLRLIYYSQIVNDFQKGDIAEGYSVSREKKESFPLTVTSAQKNPTAFYLCASSIVSGFSNQPQHFGDGTRLSIL.

This rearrangement joins TRBV19 to TRBJ2-1, with 7 nucleotides matching TRBD2. Germline V lookup: CDR1 LNHDA, CDR2 SQIVND (reference sequence). The CDR3 consists of 14 residues. After removal of 8 bases from V and 3 bases from J, the junction contained 7 bases not matched to a gene. This CDR3 reads CASSMTGGYNEQFF. The CDR3 nucleotides read TGTGCCAGTTCGATGACGGGGGGCTACAATGAGCAGTTCTTC.

The gene calls are TRBV11-2 and TRBJ1-6, with 7 nucleotides matching TRBD1. CDR3 length: 15 residues. The ends lost 3 bases at V and 8 bases at J; junction bases unmatched: 7. CDR1 and CDR2 from the germline V gene are SGHAT and FQNNGV. As DNA, the CDR3 is TGTGCCAGCAGCTTCCAAGGGGGCTTGGATTCACCCCTCCACTTT. Its protein is CASSFQGGLDSPLHF. Full variable domain (missing parts from reference TRBV11-2 and TRBJ1-6): EAGVAQSPRYKIIEKRQSVAFWCNPISGHATLYWYQQILGQGPKLLIQFQNNGVVDDSQLPKDRFSAERLKGVDSTLKIQPAKLEDSAVYLCASSFQGGLDSPLHFGNGTRLTVT.

The CDR3 is CASSHAGNYEQYF. Written as DNA, the CDR3 is TGTGCCAGCAGCCACGCGGGGAACTACGAGCAGTACTTC. The chain joins TRBV6-5 to TRBJ2-7, with D possibly matching TRBD2 (6 bases). The CDR3 has 13 residues. The V gene lost 6 bases and the J gene lost 3 bases, with 12 bases spanning the gap. The germline V gene encodes CDR1 MNHEY and CDR2 SVGAGI.

This chain joins TRBV11-2 and TRBJ2-3; 12 nucleotides agree with TRBD2. This CDR3 is built from 17 residues. CDR1 is SGHAT, CDR2 FQNNGV, per germline. V shed 7 bases, J shed 3 bases, and the junction held 11 bases outside the gene matches. CDR3 sequence: CASTLRLAGDYTDTQYF. The CDR3 nucleotides read TGTGCCAGCACGCTACGACTAGCGGGAGATTATACAGATACGCAGTATTTT.

The chain has TRBV30 and TRBJ1-1, with D maybe TRBD1 (5 bases). The V gene's germline CDR1 is GTSNPN and CDR2 SVGIG (reference sequence). The CDR3 is 12 residues long. V lost 4 bases to trimming and J lost 4 bases, with 10 bases between them. The CDR3 DNA reads TGTGCCTGGACCCGGGGGTTCACTGAAGCTTTCTTT. It codes for CAWTRGFTEAFF.

The rearrangement uses TRBV29-1 and TRBJ2-7; unclear D gene. Germline values: CDR1 SQVTM, CDR2 ANQGSEA. V shed 4 bases and J shed 5 bases, with 18 bases lying between them. This CDR3 is built from 14 residues. CDR3 DNA: TGCAGCGTTGGGGTGCAGAGGATGTCCAACGAGCAGTACTTC. This gives the protein CSVGVQRMSNEQYF.

This chain joins TRBV5-8 and TRBJ1-3, with D maybe TRBD1 (5 bases). Germline-derived CDR1 and CDR2 are SGHTS and YDEGEE. The CDR3 runs to 16 residues. V lost 4 bases, J lost 0 bases, and 14 bases lay in between. The CDR3 loop reads CASSGGLMFSGNTIYF. Written as DNA, the CDR3 is TGTGCCAGCAGCGGGGGACTGATGTTCTCTGGAAACACCATATATTTT. The full variable domain, in which reference TRBV5-8 and TRBJ1-3 provide the parts outside the CDR3, is EAGVTQSPTHLIKTRGQQATLRCSPISGHTSVYWYQQALGLGLQFLLWYDEGEERNRGNFPPRFSGRQFPNYSSELNVNALELEDSALYLCASSGGLMFSGNTIYFGEGSWLTVV.

With regard to this clone: Other DNA sequences in the sample encode the same CDR3. The V call is TRBV5-1, the J call TRBJ2-7; the match to TRBD1 covers 8 bases. Germline CDR1 is SGHRS and CDR2 is YFSETQ. The trim removed 0 bases at V and 4 bases at J, leaving 3 bases unmatched. The CDR3 runs 14 residues. CDR3 region: CASSLGTGPYEQYF. CDR3 nucleotides: TGCGCCAGCAGCTTGGGGACAGGGCCGTACGAGCAGTACTTC.

The genes are TRBV4-1 and TRBJ1-1; D is possibly TRBD1 (5 bases). The germline V gene has CDR1 MGHRA and CDR2 YSYEKL. The CDR3 is 16 amino acids. V was cut by 0 bases and J by 0 bases, with 11 bases left in between. The CDR3 nucleotides read TGCGCCAGCAGCCAAGAAGGTGACAGCCTGAACACTGAAGCTTTCTTT. This gives the protein CASSQEGDSLNTEAFF.

The chain couples TRBV10-2 to TRBJ1-1, with 7 positions matching TRBD1. The V segment lost 9 bases and the J segment 3 bases; nucleotides outside the gene matches: 4. The CDR3 has 12 amino acids. Germline CDR1 and CDR2: WSHSY and SAAADI. In nucleotides, the CDR3 is TGCGCCAGTACAGGGGCATACACTGAAGCTTTCTTT. This sequence encodes CASTGAYTEAFF.

This clone was counted a few times. The V call is TRBV21-1, the J call TRBJ1-2; the table's D call TRBD1 went unverified against the DNA. TRBV21-1 is designated a pseudogene. This CDR3 contains 15 residues. The CDR3: CASSQGDRGEHGYTF. In DNA form, the CDR3 reads TGTGCCAGCAGCCAAGGGGACAGGGGGGAACATGGCTACACCTTC.

The chain carries TRBV6-6 and TRBJ2-5; 9 bases agree with TRBD2. Germline CDR1 is MNHNY and CDR2 is SVGAGI (reference sequence). V dropped 0 bases and J dropped 1; count of bases not matched to a gene: 3. The CDR3 length is 16 residues. CDR3 sequence reads: CASSYSLAGVQETQYF. CDR3 coding DNA: TGTGCCAGCAGTTACTCGTTAGCGGGAGTCCAAGAGACCCAGTACTTC.

This rearrangement joins TRBV28 to TRBJ2-5, with a possible D match to TRBD2 (5 bases). The CDR3 loop spans 16 amino acids. The V gene's germline CDR1 is MDHEN and CDR2 SYDVKM. Trimming pared 6 bases from V and 5 bases from J, leaving 22 bases between. The DNA of the CDR3 is TGTGCCAGCAGAGACGGACTTAACGGGATCGGGGAGACCCAGTACTTC. The encoded protein is CASRDGLNGIGETQYF.

V gene TRBV27 combines with J gene TRBJ1-2; 8 bases map to TRBD1. Germline V CDR1 and CDR2: MNHEY, SMNVEV (reference sequence). V lost 4 bases to trimming and J lost 6 bases; unmatched junction nucleotides: 4. The CDR3 is 13 residues long. The CDR3 DNA reads TGTGCCAGCAGTTGGACAGGGAGAAATGGCTACACCTTC. Encoded protein: CASSWTGRNGYTF.

The table lists this clone with a count of one. The J gene is TRBJ2-7, the V gene TRBV27; a weak D match, TRBD2 (5 bases). CDR1 MNHEY and CDR2 SMNVEV come from the germline V gene (reference sequence). This CDR3 is built from 14 residues. Trimming left V 4 bases short and J 0 bases short, with 10 bases between. CDR3 protein: CASSYLGSSYEQYF. CDR3 sequence (DNA): TGTGCCAGCAGTTATTTGGGGAGCTCCTACGAGCAGTACTTC.